Following are 7 T cell receptor beta chains from one sample sequenced in a study of cytomegalovirus exposure and HLA in healthy donors. The PCR had 60 Vbeta and 13 Jbeta primers. The repertoire was sequenced with immunoSEQ multiplex PCR; TCRdb's copy has only in-frame clones and lacks some. Of over 200,000 clones in the sample, approximately 82% were seen once. Material for sequencing was PBMCs. Every receptor here comes from a woman aged 35 to 49 in good health and CMV-seronegative.

J is TRBJ2-5 and V is TRBV7-2; possible D gene TRBD1, 6 bases. CDR3 length: 13 amino acids. CDR1 is SGHTA and CDR2 is FQGNSA in the germline V gene. The ends were cut back, 4 bases at V and 5 bases at J, with 11 bases in the middle. CDR3 coding DNA: TGTGCCAGCAGCTCGGGACAAGCGGAGACCCAGTACTTC. This translates into CASSSGQAETQYF.

The CDR3 region is CASSERQGHSNQPQHF. CDR3 nucleotides: TGTGCCAGTAGTGAACGACAGGGCCATAGCAATCAGCCCCAGCATTTT. The chain is built from TRBV19 and TRBJ1-5; 7 positions match TRBD1. V lost 5 bases, J lost 0 bases, and 7 bases stayed unmatched. CDR1 and CDR2 from the germline V gene are LNHDA and SQIVND (reference sequence). This CDR3 has 16 amino acids.

This chain links TRBV2 with TRBJ2-5, with 8 bases that match TRBD2. The V segment lost 6 bases and the J segment 2 bases; nucleotides outside the gene matches: 8. The CDR3 runs 15 residues. Germline V gene lookup returns CDR1 SNHLY and CDR2 FYNNEI. CDR3: CASSPNGGVQETQYF. The CDR3 DNA follows: TGTGCCAGCAGCCCTAACGGGGGGGTGCAAGAGACCCAGTACTTC.

The chain combines TRBV25-1 with TRBJ2-7, with 13 bases aligning to TRBD2. This CDR3 spans 17 amino acids. Germline V gene data show CDR1 as MGHDK and CDR2 as SYGVNS. Trimming at V came to 3 bases and at J to 6 bases, leaving 11 bases not matched to a gene. This CDR3 reads CASSDPTSGGAGFEQYF. Here the CDR3 DNA reads TGTGCCAGCAGTGATCCTACTAGCGGGGGGGCCGGTTTCGAGCAGTACTTC.

This clone came up a few times. Written as DNA, the CDR3 is TGTGCCATCAGTGACCAGACCACAGGGACCTACGAGCAGTACTTC. This translates into CAISDQTTGTYEQYF. This chain links TRBV10-3 with TRBJ2-7; D is possibly TRBD1 (6 bases). The CDR3 runs to 15 residues. The V and J ends lost 3 bases and 2 bases respectively, with 14 bases between them. CDR1 is ENHRY, CDR2 SYGVKD, per germline.

This clone was seen only a few times. This rearrangement joins TRBV18 to TRBJ1-1; no clear D. The V end lost 6 bases, the J end lost 1 base, and 9 bases lay between the germline ends. Germline V gene data show CDR1 as KGHSH and CDR2 as LQKENI. The CDR3 totals 13 residues. The CDR3 DNA sequence: TGTGCCAGCTCCCGGCTAGAGAACACTGAAGCTTTCTTT. Protein product: CASSRLENTEAFF.

The chain has TRBV7-9 and TRBJ2-1; 12 positions match TRBD2. This CDR3 contains 12 residues. The germline V gene has CDR1 SEHNR and CDR2 FQNEAQ (reference sequence). Trimming at V came to 5 bases and at J to 15 bases, leaving 5 bases not matched to a gene. The CDR3 DNA is TGTGCCAGCAGCCCACTAGCGGGGGGCGGGTTCTTC. Protein sequence: CASSPLAGGGFF.